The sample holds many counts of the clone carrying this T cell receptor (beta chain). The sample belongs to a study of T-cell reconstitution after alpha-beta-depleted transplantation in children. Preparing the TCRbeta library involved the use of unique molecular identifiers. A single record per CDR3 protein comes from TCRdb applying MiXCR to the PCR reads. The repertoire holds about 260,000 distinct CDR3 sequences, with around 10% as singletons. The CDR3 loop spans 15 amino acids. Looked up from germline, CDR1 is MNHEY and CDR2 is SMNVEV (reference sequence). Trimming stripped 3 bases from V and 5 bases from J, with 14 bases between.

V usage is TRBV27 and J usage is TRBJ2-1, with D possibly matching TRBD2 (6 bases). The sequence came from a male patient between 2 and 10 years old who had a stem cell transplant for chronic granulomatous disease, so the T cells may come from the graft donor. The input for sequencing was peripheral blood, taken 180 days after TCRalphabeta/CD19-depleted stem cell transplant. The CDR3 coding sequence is TGTGCCAGCAGTTTGATACCGGGACTCCACAATGAGCAGTTCTTC. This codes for CASSLIPGLHNEQFF.